This is a list of T cell receptor beta chains from one sample in a study of persistence of HIV-infected CD4 T cells. These receptors have no known antigen. The method was immunoSEQ multiplex PCR; TCRdb's version includes in-frame clones alone and lacks a portion of them. This sample yields 35,000 to 40,000 clones, of which around 80% are seen a single time; less than 2% belongs to the top ten. The sample consisted of CD4+ T cells sorted from PBMCs after approximately 18-hour stimulation, taken from a patient who received antiretroviral therapy. The receptor source for this set is an adult man with HIV who was CMV-seropositive. Each CDR3 is given with its conserved first and last residue. The order of the fields is J gene, V gene, D gene, clone size, CDR3 DNA, CDR3 protein. D genes are given only for firm matches. Rows give clone size only sometimes, using once, few, many, or a class for an expanded clone.

j_call: TRBJ2-3; v_call: TRBV6-5; d_call: NA; clone_size: NA; cdr3_nt: TGTGCCAGCAGTTACTCTCCTCCAGCGCGCACAGATACGCAGTATTTT; cdr3_aa: CASSYSPPARTDTQYF
j_call: TRBJ2-4; v_call: TRBV28; d_call: TRBD1; clone_size: NA; cdr3_nt: TGTGCCAGCAGTCCATACAGGGGTAACAACATTCAGTACTTC; cdr3_aa: CASSPYRGNNIQYF
j_call: TRBJ2-2; v_call: TRBV7-2; d_call: NA; clone_size: NA; cdr3_nt: TGTGCCAGCAGCTTGTCTCGGACTGCAATCACCGGGGAGCTGTTTTTT; cdr3_aa: CASSLSRTAITGELFF
j_call: TRBJ1-2; v_call: TRBV7-8; d_call: NA; clone_size: NA; cdr3_nt: TGTGCCAGCAGCTTAGGGCAGGGCGCGGGCTATGGCTACACCTTC; cdr3_aa: CASSLGQGAGYGYTF
j_call: TRBJ1-5; v_call: TRBV6-5; d_call: TRBD1; clone_size: NA; cdr3_nt: TGTGCCAGCAGTTTACAGGGGGGCAATCAGCCCCAGCATTTT; cdr3_aa: CASSLQGGNQPQHF
j_call: TRBJ2-2; v_call: TRBV10-3; d_call: TRBD1; clone_size: NA; cdr3_nt: TGTGCCATCAGACCCGACAGGGGGAACACCGGGGAGCTGTTTTTT; cdr3_aa: CAIRPDRGNTGELFF
j_call: TRBJ2-7; v_call: TRBV28; d_call: NA; clone_size: NA; cdr3_nt: TGTGCCAGCAGTTTATCGACCTACGAGCAGTACTTC; cdr3_aa: CASSLSTYEQYF
j_call: TRBJ2-3; v_call: TRBV20-1; d_call: NA; clone_size: NA; cdr3_nt: TGCAGTGCTAGTCCGATCGTCGGTACGCAGTATTTT; cdr3_aa: CSASPIVGTQYF
j_call: TRBJ2-5; v_call: TRBV5-6; d_call: NA; clone_size: NA; cdr3_nt: TGTGCCAGCAGCTTGGAGACGTACCAAGAGACCCAGTACTTC; cdr3_aa: CASSLETYQETQYF
j_call: TRBJ1-2; v_call: TRBV3-1/TRBV3-2; d_call: NA; clone_size: NA; cdr3_nt: TGTGCCAGCAGCTTCTCTCATGGCTACACCTTC; cdr3_aa: CASSFSHGYTF
j_call: TRBJ1-1; v_call: TRBV6-5; d_call: TRBD1; clone_size: NA; cdr3_nt: TGTGCCAGCAGGCCGGGACAGGGGTGGGGCACTGAAGCTTTCTTT; cdr3_aa: CASRPGQGWGTEAFF
j_call: TRBJ2-4; v_call: TRBV5-5; d_call: NA; clone_size: NA; cdr3_nt: TGTGCCAGCAGACCCGACAGGGGAGGGCCTCGGGATCAGTACTTC; cdr3_aa: CASRPDRGGPRDQYF
j_call: TRBJ2-1; v_call: TRBV6-5; d_call: TRBD2; clone_size: NA; cdr3_nt: TGTGCCAGCAGGGGACTAGCGGGGGGTTACAATGAGCAGTTCTTC; cdr3_aa: CASRGLAGGYNEQFF
j_call: TRBJ2-3; v_call: TRBV2; d_call: TRBD2; clone_size: NA; cdr3_nt: TGTGCCAGCTCGGGGGGGGCAGATACGCAGTATTTT; cdr3_aa: CASSGGADTQYF
j_call: TRBJ2-7; v_call: TRBV6-5; d_call: NA; clone_size: NA; cdr3_nt: TGTGCCAGCAGGGGAGGAGGGAACTCTGGCGAGCAGTACTTC; cdr3_aa: CASRGGGNSGEQYF
j_call: TRBJ2-7; v_call: TRBV15; d_call: NA; clone_size: NA; cdr3_nt: TGTGCCACCAGCCCCCGGACGGGCCTAAGCGAGCAGTACTTC; cdr3_aa: CATSPRTGLSEQYF
j_call: TRBJ2-3; v_call: TRBV11-3; d_call: NA; clone_size: NA; cdr3_nt: TGTGCCAGCAGCTTGGTTGACAATACGCAGTATTTT; cdr3_aa: CASSLVDNTQYF
j_call: TRBJ1-2; v_call: TRBV7-3; d_call: NA; clone_size: NA; cdr3_nt: TGTGCCAGCAGCTCCCTCCGAGGGGATGGCTACACCTTC; cdr3_aa: CASSSLRGDGYTF
j_call: TRBJ1-6; v_call: TRBV3-1/TRBV3-2; d_call: NA; clone_size: NA; cdr3_nt: TGTGCCAGCAGCCAAGATGAGGCCAGAAATAATTCACCCCTCCACTTT; cdr3_aa: CASSQDEARNNSPLHF
j_call: TRBJ1-2; v_call: TRBV30; d_call: TRBD1; clone_size: NA; cdr3_nt: TGTGCCTGGGGGAAGTTCCCGGGACAGGGTGCTAACTATGGCTACACCTTC; cdr3_aa: CAWGKFPGQGANYGYTF
j_call: TRBJ2-3; v_call: TRBV25-1; d_call: TRBD1; clone_size: NA; cdr3_nt: TGTGCCAGCAGCATGACAGGGGTTACGACAGATACGCAGTATTTT; cdr3_aa: CASSMTGVTTDTQYF
j_call: TRBJ1-5; v_call: TRBV4-1; d_call: NA; clone_size: NA; cdr3_nt: TGCGCCAGCAGCCAAGCCCCAGCTAGCAATCAGCCCCAGCATTTT; cdr3_aa: CASSQAPASNQPQHF
j_call: TRBJ2-1; v_call: TRBV2; d_call: TRBD2; clone_size: NA; cdr3_nt: TGTGCCAGCAGTCCCACACTAGCGGGGTTTGCGGCTGAGCAGTTCTTC; cdr3_aa: CASSPTLAGFAAEQFF
j_call: TRBJ2-7; v_call: TRBV18; d_call: NA; clone_size: few; cdr3_nt: TGTGCCAGCTCACTCTCGGGGGACAGCACCTACGAGCAGTACTTC; cdr3_aa: CASSLSGDSTYEQYF
j_call: TRBJ1-1; v_call: TRBV3-1/TRBV3-2; d_call: NA; clone_size: few; cdr3_nt: TGTGCCAGCAGCTCTACGGGGAGTAACACTGAAGCTTTCTTT; cdr3_aa: CASSSTGSNTEAFF
j_call: TRBJ2-1; v_call: TRBV5-1; d_call: NA; clone_size: NA; cdr3_nt: TGCGCCAGCAAAACCGGAGGGGTGGGCTCCTACAATGAGCAGTTCTTC; cdr3_aa: CASKTGGVGSYNEQFF
j_call: TRBJ1-2; v_call: TRBV7-9; d_call: NA; clone_size: few; cdr3_nt: TGTGCCAGCAGCCGGGTCGAACGGATTGGCTATGGCTACACCTTC; cdr3_aa: CASSRVERIGYGYTF
j_call: TRBJ2-1; v_call: TRBV19; d_call: TRBD1; clone_size: NA; cdr3_nt: TGTGCCAGTAGTATCAGCCACCGTCGACAGGGCGGCCACAATGAGCAGTTCTTC; cdr3_aa: CASSISHRRQGGHNEQFF
j_call: TRBJ1-6; v_call: TRBV5-4; d_call: TRBD1; clone_size: few; cdr3_nt: TGTGCCAGCAGCTCTTCACAGGGGTATAATTCACCCCTCCACTTT; cdr3_aa: CASSSSQGYNSPLHF
j_call: TRBJ2-3; v_call: TRBV27; d_call: NA; clone_size: NA; cdr3_nt: TGTGCCAGCAGTTACGAGGGGGGGGCAGATACGCAGTATTTT; cdr3_aa: CASSYEGGADTQYF
j_call: TRBJ2-1; v_call: TRBV20-1; d_call: NA; clone_size: NA; cdr3_nt: TGCAGTGCTGCTAACAATGAGCAGTTCTTC; cdr3_aa: CSAANNEQFF
j_call: TRBJ2-7; v_call: TRBV4-1; d_call: NA; clone_size: NA; cdr3_nt: TGCGCCAGCAGCCAAGATAGCCAGGCCTACGAGCAGTACTTC; cdr3_aa: CASSQDSQAYEQYF
j_call: TRBJ2-5; v_call: TRBV2; d_call: NA; clone_size: NA; cdr3_nt: TGTGCCAGCAGTGAAGCGCAGGGACGGGGGGAGACCCAGTACTTC; cdr3_aa: CASSEAQGRGETQYF
j_call: TRBJ2-1; v_call: TRBV7-9; d_call: TRBD2; clone_size: NA; cdr3_nt: TGTGCCAGCAGCTTAGAACTAGCGGGGGGGCATAACAATGAGCAGTTCTTC; cdr3_aa: CASSLELAGGHNNEQFF
j_call: TRBJ2-3; v_call: TRBV6-1; d_call: NA; clone_size: NA; cdr3_nt: TGTGCCAGCAGTGCCCGCCCGGCGCTAAGCACAGATACGCAGTATTTT; cdr3_aa: CASSARPALSTDTQYF
j_call: TRBJ2-2; v_call: TRBV10-3; d_call: TRBD2; clone_size: NA; cdr3_nt: TGTGCCATAGGGACTAGCGGGGGCCACACCGGGGAGCTGTTTTTT; cdr3_aa: CAIGTSGGHTGELFF
j_call: TRBJ2-6; v_call: TRBV15; d_call: TRBD1; clone_size: NA; cdr3_nt: TGTGCCACCAGCAGGGGACAGGGGGGGGCTGGGGCCAACGTCCTGACTTTC; cdr3_aa: CATSRGQGGAGANVLTF
j_call: TRBJ1-3; v_call: TRBV3-1/TRBV3-2; d_call: NA; clone_size: NA; cdr3_nt: TGTGCCAGCAGCCAGGGACTTGCTGGCTCTGGAAACACCATATATTTT; cdr3_aa: CASSQGLAGSGNTIYF
j_call: TRBJ1-5; v_call: TRBV6-2/TRBV6-3; d_call: NA; clone_size: NA; cdr3_nt: TGTGCCAGCAGTTCAGCCCCGAGGGGGGGGGCTCAGCCCCAGCATTTT; cdr3_aa: CASSSAPRGGAQPQHF
j_call: TRBJ2-2; v_call: TRBV27; d_call: TRBD1; clone_size: NA; cdr3_nt: TGTGCCAGCAGGGGACAGCACGGGGAGCTGTTTTTT; cdr3_aa: CASRGQHGELFF
j_call: TRBJ2-2; v_call: TRBV9; d_call: NA; clone_size: NA; cdr3_nt: TGTGCCAGCAGCGTAGAAGGCACAGGATCCGGGGAGCTGTTTTTT; cdr3_aa: CASSVEGTGSGELFF
j_call: TRBJ1-3; v_call: TRBV27; d_call: NA; clone_size: NA; cdr3_nt: TGTGCCAGCAGTTTCTCATCGGACCTCCTGGGAAACACCATATATTTT; cdr3_aa: CASSFSSDLLGNTIYF
j_call: TRBJ1-5; v_call: TRBV19; d_call: NA; clone_size: NA; cdr3_nt: TGTGCCAGTAGATTGGGGGGGCTTAGCAATCAGCCCCAGCATTTT; cdr3_aa: CASRLGGLSNQPQHF
j_call: TRBJ2-5; v_call: TRBV4-1; d_call: TRBD2; clone_size: NA; cdr3_nt: TGCGCCAGCAGCCCTCGGGAGGGAGGGAGGGAGACCCAGTACTTC; cdr3_aa: CASSPREGGRETQYF
j_call: TRBJ1-2; v_call: TRBV7-2; d_call: NA; clone_size: NA; cdr3_nt: TGTGCCAGCAGCCCTCGGGGGGCGCCGTATGGCTACACCTTC; cdr3_aa: CASSPRGAPYGYTF
j_call: TRBJ1-1; v_call: TRBV2; d_call: NA; clone_size: NA; cdr3_nt: TGTGCCAGCAGTGTGAGGCAGGTGGGGAACACTGAAGCTTTCTTT; cdr3_aa: CASSVRQVGNTEAFF
j_call: TRBJ2-3; v_call: TRBV7-8; d_call: TRBD2; clone_size: NA; cdr3_nt: TGTGCCAGCAGCCCTAGCGGGGGGGCCTCAACGCAGTATTTT; cdr3_aa: CASSPSGGASTQYF
j_call: TRBJ1-5; v_call: TRBV25-1; d_call: NA; clone_size: NA; cdr3_nt: TGTGCCAGCAGTGGAGGAGGGCCCCAGCATTTT; cdr3_aa: CASSGGGPQHF
j_call: TRBJ1-2; v_call: TRBV2; d_call: TRBD1; clone_size: medium-sized; cdr3_nt: TGTGCCAGCAGTCTTGGGACAGGGTACGGCTACACCTTC; cdr3_aa: CASSLGTGYGYTF
j_call: TRBJ2-3; v_call: TRBV13; d_call: NA; clone_size: few; cdr3_nt: TGTGCCAGCAGCTTCTCGACAGGACCCGCACGATACACTAGCACAGATACGCAGTATTTT; cdr3_aa: CASSFSTGPARYTSTDTQYF
j_call: TRBJ1-3; v_call: TRBV6-2/TRBV6-3; d_call: NA; clone_size: NA; cdr3_nt: TGTGCCAGCAGTTACGGGACGGGCTCTGGAAACACCATATATTTT; cdr3_aa: CASSYGTGSGNTIYF
j_call: TRBJ2-1; v_call: TRBV15; d_call: NA; clone_size: NA; cdr3_nt: TGTGCCACCAGCAGCCGAGGTCGACAGCTCTACAATGAGCAGTTCTTC; cdr3_aa: CATSSRGRQLYNEQFF
j_call: TRBJ1-4; v_call: TRBV19; d_call: TRBD1; clone_size: NA; cdr3_nt: TGTGCCAGTAGTCGAATACTCACAGGGGATGAAAAACTGTTTTTT; cdr3_aa: CASSRILTGDEKLFF
j_call: TRBJ2-7; v_call: TRBV20-1; d_call: NA; clone_size: NA; cdr3_nt: TGCAGTGCTAGTCTAGTCTCCTACGAGCAGTACTTC; cdr3_aa: CSASLVSYEQYF
j_call: TRBJ1-4; v_call: TRBV9; d_call: NA; clone_size: NA; cdr3_nt: TGTGCCAGCAGCGCCAAACCTGCAACTAATGAAAAACTGTTTTTT; cdr3_aa: CASSAKPATNEKLFF